These 21 T cell receptor beta chains came from one sample sequenced in a study of chemoradiotherapy in HPV16-positive cancers. Clones were read by immunoSEQ multiplex PCR, and TCRdb kept only the in-frame ones, dropping some. This sample yields roughly 20,000 clones, of which about four fifths are seen a single time; about 4% belongs to the top ten. The source material was blood, sampled from a patient who underwent chemoradiotherapy. These receptors originate from a human donor with HPV-associated anogenital cancer.

V usage is TRBV9 and J usage is TRBJ2-7; 9 bases line up with TRBD2. Losses at the gene ends were 0 bases for V and 2 bases for J; bases not matched to a gene: 6. The CDR3 has 16 residues. Germline V gene lookup returns CDR1 SGDLS and CDR2 YYNGEE. The CDR3 region has the DNA TGTGCCAGCAGCGTAGGAGGACTAGCGCAAACCTACGAGCAGTACTTC. This translates into CASSVGGLAQTYEQYF.

This clone came up once. This chain connects TRBV6-1 to TRBJ2-7, with a possible D match to TRBD2 (5 bases). Trimming pared 1 base from V and 0 bases from J, leaving 10 bases between. Germline V lookup: CDR1 MNHNS, CDR2 SASEGT. The CDR3 spans 15 residues. The chain's CDR3 is CASSEGGLLSYEQYF. The CDR3 nucleotides read TGTGCCAGCAGTGAAGGAGGGCTACTCTCCTACGAGCAGTACTTC.

This chain connects TRBV6-6 to TRBJ1-5, with D hard to call. Germline lookup yields CDR1 MNHNY and CDR2 SVGAGI (reference sequence). The CDR3 loop spans 13 amino acids. V gave up 7 bases and J gave up 7 bases, with 14 bases separating them. The CDR3 coding sequence is TGTGCCAGCACAGGAGAGCGGCCCCAGCCCCAGCATTTT. It encodes CASTGERPQPQHF.

The rearrangement uses TRBV7-6 and TRBJ2-7; 7 bases are shared with TRBD2. CDR1 and CDR2 from the germline V gene are SGHVS and FNYEAQ. This CDR3 spans 15 amino acids. Trimming at V came to 1 base and at J to 6 bases, leaving 9 bases not matched to a gene. CDR3 in amino acids: CASSLEVGRGTEQYF. DNA of the CDR3: TGTGCCAGCAGCTTAGAGGTAGGGCGGGGGACCGAGCAGTACTTC.

V gene TRBV29-1 combines with J gene TRBJ2-3; either TRBD1 or TRBD2 may fit D (6 bases each). Germline V gives CDR1 SQVTM, CDR2 ANQGSEA. The CDR3 consists of 15 residues. V gave up 4 bases and J gave up 0 bases, with 14 bases separating them. The CDR3, as DNA: TGCAGCGTTGCGGGTGAGGGGGGAAGCACAGATACGCAGTATTTT. Translation: CSVAGEGGSTDTQYF.

This chain joins TRBV27 and TRBJ2-3; no reliable D call. Germline V lookup: CDR1 MNHEY, CDR2 SMNVEV (reference sequence). The CDR3 is made up of 13 amino acids. Trimming shortened V by 3 bases and J by 0 bases, and 4 bases separated the two germline ends. The CDR3 reads CASSFVSTDTQYF. CDR3 DNA sequence: TGTGCCAGCAGTTTCGTAAGCACAGATACGCAGTATTTT.

CDR3 coding DNA: TGTGCCAGCAGCGTAGACGAAAGGTATGGCTACACCTTC. Encoded protein: CASSVDERYGYTF. The chain combines TRBV9 with TRBJ1-2; no clear D gene. The CDR3 runs 13 residues. Germline V gives CDR1 SGDLS, CDR2 YYNGEE. V shed 0 bases and J shed 5 bases, with 8 bases lying between them.

The rearrangement joins TRBV6-6 to TRBJ2-7; D perhaps matches TRBD1 (5 bases). V was clipped by 5 bases and J by 6 bases, with 14 bases between them. CDR1 is MNHNY, CDR2 SVGAGI, per germline (reference sequence). CDR3 size: 13 residues. The CDR3: CASSRFTGSEQYF. CDR3 sequence (DNA): TGTGCCAGCAGTCGATTCACAGGATCCGAGCAGTACTTC.

The genes are TRBV5-8 and TRBJ2-1; D may be TRBD2 (7 bases). V lost 0 bases and J 16 bases, leaving 17 bases between the germline ends. Germline lookup yields CDR1 SGHTS and CDR2 YDEGEE. This CDR3 contains 13 residues. The CDR3 is CASSLERGGALFF. CDR3 in DNA: TGTGCCAGCAGCTTGGAACGTGGGGGGGCTCTCTTCTTC.

The chain uses TRBV28 and TRBJ2-3; D is unclear. The CDR3 has 13 residues. Looked up from germline, CDR1 is MDHEN and CDR2 is SYDVKM. V lost 6 bases and J 6 bases, leaving 13 bases between the germline ends. For the CDR3, the DNA is TGTGCCAGCAGCTTACCATCCCGCGATACGCAGTATTTT. It encodes CASSLPSRDTQYF.

This chain links TRBV4-1 with TRBJ2-6; no reliable D call. Trimming stripped 0 bases from V and 3 bases from J, with 12 bases between. This CDR3 has 17 amino acids. From germline, CDR1 is MGHRA and CDR2 YSYEKL. The CDR3 spells CASSQEGYMNGANVLTF. The CDR3 region has the DNA TGCGCCAGCAGCCAAGAAGGGTACATGAATGGGGCCAACGTCCTGACTTTC.

This sequence joins TRBV14 and TRBJ2-7, with D possibly called TRBD1 or TRBD2 (5 bases each). In germline, CDR1 is SGHDN, CDR2 FVKESK. The CDR3 consists of 13 residues. V was cut by 1 base and J by 7 bases, with 11 bases left in between. In DNA, the CDR3 is TGTGCCAGCAGCCAAGGGGACGGGCGGGAGCAGTACTTC. Translation gives CASSQGDGREQYF.

The CDR3 DNA reads TGCGCCAGCAGCGGGGGACTAAGCACAGATACGCAGTATTTT. Its translation: CASSGGLSTDTQYF. The rearrangement links TRBV5-1 to TRBJ2-3, with 7 bases that match TRBD2. This CDR3 comprises 14 residues. The V gene's germline CDR1 is SGHRS and CDR2 YFSETQ. Trimming at V came to 4 bases and at J to 0 bases, leaving 2 bases not matched to a gene.

The chain combines TRBV6-5 with TRBJ2-7; 8 bases line up with TRBD1. Germline V lookup: CDR1 MNHEY, CDR2 SVGAGI. Trimming at V came to 5 bases and at J to 4 bases, leaving 4 bases not matched to a gene. The CDR3 has 13 amino acids. DNA of the CDR3: TGTGCCAGCAGTATGGACAGGGTTTACGAGCAGTACTTC. This encodes CASSMDRVYEQYF.

This clone appeared a single time. The genes are TRBV6-5 and TRBJ1-5, with D possibly matching TRBD1 (5 bases). The V gene's germline CDR1 is MNHEY and CDR2 SVGAGI. V lost 2 bases to trimming and J lost 4 bases, with 15 bases between them. CDR3 length equals 16 residues. The CDR3: CASSYGGPGVNQPQHF. The CDR3 coding sequence is TGTGCCAGCAGTTACGGTGGGCCGGGGGTAAATCAGCCCCAGCATTTT.

By its share, this clone is medium-sized. V is TRBV2 and J is TRBJ1-1, with D possibly matching TRBD1 (5 bases). The germline V gene has CDR1 SNHLY and CDR2 FYNNEI. The CDR3 spans 12 residues. The ends were cut back, 5 bases at V and 9 bases at J, with 13 bases in the middle. The CDR3: CASSITGSQAFF. The CDR3 DNA follows: TGTGCCAGCAGTATCACAGGATCCCAAGCTTTCTTT.

The chain uses TRBV7-2 and TRBJ1-1; maybe TRBD1 (5 bases). CDR1 is SGHTA and CDR2 is FQGNSA in the germline V gene. The CDR3 loop spans 15 amino acids. The germline V and J ends were trimmed by 5 bases and 7 bases, with 20 bases remaining between them. CDR3 DNA sequence: TGTGCCAGCAGCACCTGGACGGGGGAGAAGGATGAAGCTTTCTTT. Translating gives CASSTWTGEKDEAFF.

This clone appeared a single time. The chain uses TRBV5-8 and TRBJ1-5, with no clear D. The CDR3 length is 14 residues. Trimming stripped 3 bases from V and 4 bases from J, with 11 bases between. Per the germline V gene, CDR1 is SGHTS and CDR2 is YDEGEE. CDR3 nucleotides: TGTGCCAGCAGCTCCCGGGTGGGGAATCAGCCCCAGCATTTT. Encoded protein: CASSSRVGNQPQHF.

This clone was found once. V is TRBV7-2 and J is TRBJ2-1, with 16 positions matching TRBD2. This CDR3 is built from 18 residues. V was clipped by 5 bases and J by 8 bases; unmatched bases: 12. CDR1 is SGHTA, CDR2 FQGNSA, per germline. CDR3 region: CASSLRPGTSGGVDEQFF. The CDR3 region has the DNA TGTGCCAGCAGCCTCCGCCCTGGGACTAGCGGGGGGGTCGATGAGCAGTTCTTC.

The rearrangement uses TRBV10-3 and TRBJ1-5; D not resolved. Germline-derived CDR1 and CDR2 are ENHRY and SYGVKD. Trimming cost V 2 bases and J 9 bases, with 20 bases left between them. The CDR3 contains 16 residues. CDR3 residues: CAISENSAATLGPQHF. CDR3 bases: TGTGCCATCAGTGAGAATTCGGCAGCCACGTTGGGGCCCCAGCATTTT.

The chain combines TRBV19 with TRBJ1-4, with D uncertain. V was shortened by 1 base and J by 3 bases, with 6 bases between the two germline ends. Germline V lookup: CDR1 LNHDA, CDR2 SQIVND (reference sequence). CDR3 length: 14 residues. In DNA, the CDR3 is TGTGCCAGTAGTATAGGGCAAGCTAATGAAAAACTGTTTTTT. It is translated as CASSIGQANEKLFF.